The text below deals with one T cell receptor (delta chain). Within the sample, other DNA sequences also encode this same CDR3. TCRdb ran CATT on the RT-PCR reads. The sample lists about 1,200 delta-chain clones, about 2.3% occurring once. The data originate from a study of gamma-delta T cells after stem cell transplantation. Germline V gene data show CDR1 as GEAIGNYY and CDR2 as EKD. CDR3 length equals 17 residues. V gave up 3 bases and J gave up 3 bases; unmatched junction bases: 10. Material for sequencing was gamma-delta T cells. This chain links TRDV2 with TRDJ1; the match to TRDD3 covers 12 bases. This clonotype originated in a human donor. It is not recorded whose cells these are; they may come from a transplant donor. The chain's CDR3 is CACDPLGDTQSPDKLIF. In DNA form, the CDR3 reads TGTGCCTGTGACCCGCTGGGGGATACGCAGAGTCCCGATAAACTCATCTTT.